Presented here are 25 T cell receptor beta chains from one specimen sequenced in a study of CD8 T cells in Susac syndrome. Random-hexamer reverse transcription was applied to about 0.45 to 1 ug RNA. TCRdb analysed the immunoSEQ multiplex PCR reads with MiXCR anew, one entry per CDR3 protein. The sample yields a few hundred thousand distinct CDR3 sequences, approximately 90% seen once. Sample: CD8+ T cells from PBMCs. The receptor set was obtained from a human donor with multiple sclerosis.

The V and J genes are TRBV5-6 and TRBJ2-5; D is perhaps TRBD1 (6 bases). This CDR3 is built from 14 residues. CDR1 is SGHDT and CDR2 is YYEEEE in the germline V gene. With 5 bases removed from V and 3 bases from J, the gap between germline ends came to 14 bases. CDR3 sequence reads: CASRDRKGEETQYF. In DNA, the CDR3 is TGTGCCAGCAGGGACAGAAAGGGGGAAGAGACCCAGTACTTC.

The chain recombines TRBV18 with TRBJ1-3; D is ambiguous. The CDR3 loop spans 17 amino acids. Germline values: CDR1 KGHSH, CDR2 LQKENI. V lost 3 bases and J lost 0, with 15 bases in between. The CDR3 DNA sequence: TGTGCCAGCTCACCGAAAGAACACGAACCCTCTGGAAACACCATATATTTT. Its protein is CASSPKEHEPSGNTIYF.

The rearrangement links TRBV25-1 to TRBJ2-5; 10 bases are shared with TRBD1. Germline values: CDR1 MGHDK, CDR2 SYGVNS. V lost 2 bases, J lost 4 bases, and 1 base stayed unmatched. This CDR3 region has 14 residues. CDR3 nucleotide sequence: TGTGCCAGCAGTGAAGACAGGGGGCGAGAGACCCAGTACTTC. Amino acids: CASSEDRGRETQYF.

The chain joins TRBV6-5 to TRBJ1-3; D is possibly TRBD1 (5 bases). Germline CDR1 MNHEY, CDR2 SVGAGI. V was cut by 2 bases and J by 0 bases, with 14 bases left in between. There are 17 residues in the CDR3. This chain's CDR3 is CASSYQTGARSGNTIYF. The CDR3 DNA reads as TGTGCCAGCAGTTACCAAACTGGGGCACGCTCTGGAAACACCATATATTTT.

The rearrangement uses TRBV28 and TRBJ2-5; 9 bases line up with TRBD1. J lost 5 bases, V lost 6 bases, and 13 bases had no gene match. The CDR3 loop spans 16 amino acids. CDR1 is MDHEN and CDR2 is SYDVKM in the germline V gene. The CDR3 DNA follows: TGTGCCAGCAGCCTCGGTGGGGGGGGGACAGGGGAGACCCAGTACTTC. Translated: CASSLGGGGTGETQYF. Filled out from reference TRBV28 and TRBJ2-5, the complete variable domain reads DVKVTQSSRYLVKRTGEKVFLECVQDMDHENMFWYRQDPGLGLRLIYFSYDVKMKEKGDIPEGYSVSREKKERFSLILESASTNQTSMYLCASSLGGGGTGETQYFGPGTRLLVL.

This rearrangement joins TRBV12-3 or TRBV12-4 to TRBJ2-2; D unclear. V lost 3 bases and J 6 bases, leaving 8 bases between the germline ends. The CDR3 has 13 amino acids. CDR3 DNA sequence: TGTGCCAGCAGTTTCAATAGCCCCGGGGAGCTGTTTTTT. Its protein product is CASSFNSPGELFF.

This chain joins TRBV10-3 and TRBJ1-1; D gene ambiguous. The CDR3 consists of 13 residues. Per the germline V gene, CDR1 is ENHRY and CDR2 is SYGVKD. V was trimmed by 1 base and J by 2 bases, leaving 5 bases between them. DNA for the CDR3: TGTGCCATCAGTGAGTTGGCCAACACTGAAGCTTTCTTT. Residues: CAISELANTEAFF.

This clonotype has just one count. The rearrangement links TRBV11-2 to TRBJ1-3; D is undetermined. The germline V gene has CDR1 SGHAT and CDR2 FQNNGV. The CDR3 spans 12 residues. V was clipped by 3 bases and J by 8 bases, with 8 bases between them. The CDR3 sequence: CASSFDGYTIYF. As DNA, the CDR3 is TGTGCCAGCAGCTTCGACGGTTACACCATATATTTT.

The chain couples TRBV9 to TRBJ2-7, with D possibly TRBD2 on 5 matching bases. Trimming removed 0 bases at V and 1 base at J, with 8 bases between. This CDR3 has 14 amino acids. CDR1 SGDLS and CDR2 YYNGEE come from the germline V gene. DNA of the CDR3: TGTGCCAGCAGCGTAGGTGAGGGATCCTACGAGCAGTACTTC. The encoded protein is CASSVGEGSYEQYF.

The chain joins TRBV15 to TRBJ1-1, with D unresolved. Germline CDR1 and CDR2: LNHNV and YYDKDF (reference sequence). V dropped 2 bases and J dropped 4 bases, with 14 bases sitting between them. The CDR3 consists of 15 residues. The DNA of the CDR3 is TGTGCCACCAGCAGATCCATTGGGTCGGGCACTGAAGCTTTCTTT. Amino acid sequence: CATSRSIGSGTEAFF.

The chain combines TRBV5-1 with TRBJ1-5; D not certain. Germline V gene lookup returns CDR1 SGHRS and CDR2 YFSETQ. The CDR3 has 13 amino acids. V was clipped by 1 base and J by 2 bases, with 4 bases between them. The CDR3 DNA sequence: TGCGCCAGCAGCTTGCAGGGCAATCAGCCCCAGCATTTT. It translates to CASSLQGNQPQHF.

V is TRBV5-6 and J is TRBJ2-1, with no clear D. The germline V gene encodes CDR1 SGHDT and CDR2 YYEEEE. Trimming took off 4 bases at V and 7 bases at J, with 9 bases between the two ends. This CDR3 spans 12 amino acids. The CDR3 here is CASSREWNEQFF. In DNA, the CDR3 is TGTGCCAGCAGCCGAGAGTGGAATGAGCAGTTCTTC.

This rearrangement joins TRBV19 to TRBJ2-5, with D possibly being TRBD1 or TRBD2 (5 bases each). The ends were cut back, 5 bases at V and 5 bases at J, with 12 bases in the middle. There are 13 residues in the CDR3. The germline V gene encodes CDR1 LNHDA and CDR2 SQIVND (reference sequence). This chain's CDR3 is CASSERDGETQYF. The CDR3 DNA follows: TGTGCCAGTAGTGAGAGGGACGGGGAGACCCAGTACTTC.

The rearrangement joins TRBV29-1 to TRBJ2-1; 7 nucleotides line up with TRBD1. The CDR3 runs 12 residues. V lost 7 bases to trimming and J lost 8 bases; unmatched junction nucleotides: 8. Germline V CDR1 and CDR2: SQVTM, ANQGSEA. The CDR3 sequence is CSEQTGSDEQFF. DNA for the CDR3: TGCAGCGAGCAGACAGGGTCGGATGAGCAGTTCTTC.

This clonotype appeared once. The CDR3 sequence is CASSFSRSGNTIYF. CDR3 nucleotides: TGTGCCAGCAGCTTTAGCCGTTCTGGAAACACCATATATTTT. The chain carries TRBV7-9 and TRBJ1-3; the D is unclear. The CDR3 extends over 14 amino acids. The V gene's germline CDR1 is SEHNR and CDR2 FQNEAQ (reference sequence). Trimming stripped 3 bases from V and 1 base from J, with 7 bases between.

This chain joins TRBV15 and TRBJ2-7; 8 bases agree with TRBD1. Germline V gives CDR1 LNHNV, CDR2 YYDKDF (reference sequence). The ends lost 4 bases at V and 3 bases at J; junction bases unmatched: 11. There are 16 residues in the CDR3. The CDR3 loop reads CATSTPRQGSIYEQYF. The CDR3 DNA is TGTGCCACCAGCACACCACGACAGGGGTCCATCTACGAGCAGTACTTC.

V usage is TRBV4-3 and J usage is TRBJ2-7; D is possibly TRBD2 (5 bases). This CDR3 spans 17 amino acids. From germline, CDR1 is LGHNA and CDR2 YSLEER. Trimming stripped 0 bases from V and 0 bases from J, with 15 bases between. CDR3 region: CASSQESHELGSYEQYF. CDR3 nucleotide sequence: TGCGCCAGCAGCCAAGAATCCCACGAACTAGGCTCCTACGAGCAGTACTTC.

The chain combines TRBV4-3 with TRBJ2-4; 8 positions agree with TRBD2. The CDR3 extends over 18 amino acids. J lost 0 bases, V lost 3 bases, and 10 bases had no gene match. Germline V gene data show CDR1 as LGHNA and CDR2 as YSLEER. This CDR3 reads CASSQDSGAALAKNIQYF. In DNA, the CDR3 is TGCGCCAGCAGCCAGGATAGCGGGGCCGCCCTAGCCAAAAACATTCAGTACTTC.

This clonotype was observed a handful of times. This sequence joins TRBV18 and TRBJ1-1; 8 bases fit TRBD1. Looked up from germline, CDR1 is KGHSH and CDR2 is LQKENI. With 2 bases clipped from V and 7 bases from J, the junction kept 0 bases outside the gene matches. This CDR3 is built from 12 residues. The DNA for the CDR3 is TGTGCCAGCTCACCAACAGGGGGTGAAGCTTTCTTT. Amino acid sequence: CASSPTGGEAFF.

The CDR3 coding sequence is TGTGCCAGCAGTTTCGGGGGACTCTATAGCAATCAGCCCCAGCATTTT. Its protein product is CASSFGGLYSNQPQHF. The V and J genes are TRBV12-3 or TRBV12-4 and TRBJ1-5, with a weak D call TRBD1 (5 bases). The CDR3 is made up of 16 amino acids. The germline V and J ends were trimmed by 3 bases and 0 bases, with 12 bases remaining between them.

The CDR3 sequence is CASTWTSSYNEQFF. The CDR3 DNA sequence: TGTGCCAGCACCTGGACTAGCTCCTACAATGAGCAGTTCTTC. The chain combines TRBV28 with TRBJ2-1; 7 bases align to TRBD2. Germline loops: CDR1 MDHEN, CDR2 SYDVKM. V shed 7 bases, J shed 0 bases, and the junction held 3 bases outside the gene matches. The CDR3 spans 14 residues. Using reference TRBV28 and TRBJ2-1 for the parts outside the CDR3, the full variable domain is DVKVTQSSRYLVKRTGEKVFLECVQDMDHENMFWYRQDPGLGLRLIYFSYDVKMKEKGDIPEGYSVSREKKERFSLILESASTNQTSMYLCASTWTSSYNEQFFGPGTRLTVL.

This sequence joins TRBV5-1 and TRBJ2-1; 12 bases map to TRBD2. The junction had 9 bases not matched to a gene; V was cut back by 2 bases and J by 6 bases. The CDR3 length is 17 residues. Germline loops: CDR1 SGHRS, CDR2 YFSETQ. The CDR3 loop is CASSLVTSGRWGNEQFF. The DNA of the CDR3 is TGCGCCAGCAGCTTAGTAACTAGCGGGAGGTGGGGCAATGAGCAGTTCTTC.

This clonotype showed up just a few times. The chain has TRBV6-2 or TRBV6-3 and TRBJ2-1; no firm D call. The CDR3 contains 16 residues. Trimming took 0 bases from V and 3 from J, leaving 12 bases between them. Germline CDR1 and CDR2: MNHEY and SVGEGT. CDR3: CASSYSASPGYNEQFF. CDR3 nucleotides: TGTGCCAGCAGTTACTCCGCTTCCCCAGGCTACAATGAGCAGTTCTTC.

The J gene is TRBJ2-6, the V gene TRBV2; D is uncertain. This CDR3 spans 16 amino acids. Germline CDR1 reads SNHLY; CDR2 reads FYNNEI. Trimming took off 8 bases at V and 0 bases at J, with 14 bases between the two ends. The CDR3 region has the DNA TGTGCCAGCTTCGGACGGTCTCGCTCTGGGGCCAACGTCCTGACTTTC. Protein: CASFGRSRSGANVLTF.

The chain combines TRBV24-1 with TRBJ2-3; 7 bases agree with TRBD1. The CDR3 extends over 15 amino acids. V gave up 5 bases and J gave up 3 bases; unmatched junction bases: 7. Germline V lookup: CDR1 KGHDR, CDR2 SFDVKD. The chain's CDR3 is CATSGRDSSTDTQYF. The CDR3 bases are TGTGCCACCAGTGGACGGGACAGTTCAACAGATACGCAGTATTTT.